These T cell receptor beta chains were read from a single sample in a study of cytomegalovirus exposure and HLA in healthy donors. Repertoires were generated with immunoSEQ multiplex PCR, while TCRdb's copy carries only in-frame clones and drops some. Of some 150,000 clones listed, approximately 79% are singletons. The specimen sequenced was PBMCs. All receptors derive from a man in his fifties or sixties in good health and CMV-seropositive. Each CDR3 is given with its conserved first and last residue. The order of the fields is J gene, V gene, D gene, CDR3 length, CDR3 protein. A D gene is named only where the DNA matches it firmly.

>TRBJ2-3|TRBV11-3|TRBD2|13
CASSPGLAGGRSF
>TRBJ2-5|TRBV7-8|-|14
CASSLNQGLETQYF
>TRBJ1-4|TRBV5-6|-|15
CASSPTAATNEKLFF
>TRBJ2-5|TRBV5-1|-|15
CASSPRRDPGETQYF
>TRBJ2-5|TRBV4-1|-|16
CASSPGIARVRETQYF
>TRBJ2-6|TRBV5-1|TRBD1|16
CASSSGQGAGANVLTF
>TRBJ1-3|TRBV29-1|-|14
CSVETTGTGNTIYF
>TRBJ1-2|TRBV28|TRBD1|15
CASSSGQGALHGYTF
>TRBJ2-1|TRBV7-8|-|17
CASSLFTAPGYYNEQFF
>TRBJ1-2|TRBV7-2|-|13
CASETDLNYGYTF
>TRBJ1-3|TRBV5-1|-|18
CASSLAGQGSSSGNTIYF
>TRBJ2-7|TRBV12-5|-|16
CASGYQLRREKNEQYF
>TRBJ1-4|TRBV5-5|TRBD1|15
CASSYPGQGRLKLFF
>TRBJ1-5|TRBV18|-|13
CASSPPGGQPQHF
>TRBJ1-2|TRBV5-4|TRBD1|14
CASSSTGGAGGYTF
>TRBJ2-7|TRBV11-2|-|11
CASSPAYEQYF
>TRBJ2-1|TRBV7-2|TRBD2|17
CASSLVLAGGPIYEQFF
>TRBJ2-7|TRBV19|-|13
CASSTLRGYEQYF
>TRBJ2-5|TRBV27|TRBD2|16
CASSFSLAGLQETQYF
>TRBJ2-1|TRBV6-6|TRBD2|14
CASNQLAGYNEQFF
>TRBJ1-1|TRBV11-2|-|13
CASSLWEYTEAFF
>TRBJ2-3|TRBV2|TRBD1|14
CASSLDRAPDTQYF
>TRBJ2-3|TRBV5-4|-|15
CASSLAGVVADTQYF
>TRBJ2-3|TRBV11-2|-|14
CASSFWQVTDTQYF
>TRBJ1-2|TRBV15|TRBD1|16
CATSRGGTGVAYGYTF
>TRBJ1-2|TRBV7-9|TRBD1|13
CASSSGQNYGYTF
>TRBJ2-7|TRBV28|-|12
CASSLNSGEQYF
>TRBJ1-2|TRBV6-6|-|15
CASSYLGSKVEGYTF
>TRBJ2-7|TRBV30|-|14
CAWRLWTGRYEQYF
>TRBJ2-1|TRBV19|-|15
CASRYRSLLYNEQFF
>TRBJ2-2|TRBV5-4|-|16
CASSLAGGLGTGELFF
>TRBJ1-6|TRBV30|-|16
CAWDTKTGRGNSPLHF
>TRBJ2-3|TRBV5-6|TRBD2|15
CASSLRGRPADTQYF
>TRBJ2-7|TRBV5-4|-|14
CASSSMHETYEQYF
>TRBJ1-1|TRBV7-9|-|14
CSSSLQGVNTEAFF
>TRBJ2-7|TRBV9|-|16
CASSVDASGTSVEQYF
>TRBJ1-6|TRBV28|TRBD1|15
CASGSTGVWNSPLHF
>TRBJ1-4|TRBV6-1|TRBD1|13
CASRWGQNEKLFF
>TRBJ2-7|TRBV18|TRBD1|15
CASSPGGQGYYEQYF
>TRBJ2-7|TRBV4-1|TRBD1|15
CASSQDLDRAYEQYF